This TCR beta chain was obtained from a study of CD8+ T cells in alopecia areata. Study-wide context: Treated patients received oral tofacitinib, 5 to 10 mg twice daily. Regarding the study as a whole: Only a single nonresponder existed, so baseline CD8+ expansion links stay unclear.

V was cut by 5 bases and J by 4 bases, with 14 bases left in between. The CDR3 has 14 residues. Per germline, CDR1 SGHRS and CDR2 YFSETQ. About this clone itself: Antigen: not known.

Treatment denoted: oral pan-JAK inhibitor, 5-10 mg twice daily. Collection of lesional scalp punch biopsies and peripheral blood was performed in alopecia areata patients. Using a FACSAria, the CD4+ and CD8+ T cells were sorted from the PBMCs. RNA extraction and reverse transcription yielded cDNA as sequencing template. Sequenced by immunoSEQ multiplex PCR; TCRdb stores in-frame clones only, minus some. The data show around 200,000 clones, around 65% seen once. The chain recombines TRBV5-1 with TRBJ2-3; no clear D. The receptor comes from a human donor with alopecia areata. The sample here was CD4+ T cells sorted from blood, taken at week 4, from a patient treated with tofacitinib. The DNA for the CDR3 is TGCGCCAGCAGGTCCCTCGATAGGGCAGATACGCAGTATTTT. It specifies CASRSLDRADTQYF.